Detailed here is one T cell receptor beta chain. TCRdb used MiXCR to reprocess the 5' RACE reads, holding one entry per CDR3 protein. The table lists around 300,000 distinct CDR3 sequences, about 9.9% of them singletons. This entry comes from a study of CD8 T cells in ankylosing spondylitis. The CDR3 has 15 residues. Per germline, CDR1 DFQATT and CDR2 SNEGSKA (reference sequence). The germline V and J ends were trimmed by 5 bases and 4 bases, with 20 bases remaining between them. This sequence was found in a female donor with ankylosing spondylitis or in good health (not recorded which). The rearrangement uses TRBV20-1 and TRBJ1-2, with D hard to call. What was sequenced was blood, either unsorted or a sorted T cell fraction (not recorded which). This chain's CDR3 is CSAPFSRRDSYGYTF. CDR3 coding DNA: TGCAGTGCTCCCTTTAGCAGGAGAGATTCCTATGGCTACACCTTC.